This T cell receptor (beta chain) was sequenced for a study of T-cell reconstitution after alpha-beta-depleted transplantation in children. The TCRbeta library incorporated unique molecular identifiers. TCRdb fed the PCR reads into MiXCR, producing one record per CDR3 protein. The sample includes some 830,000 distinct CDR3 sequences, roughly 16% of them seen just once. Trimming cost V 2 bases and J 0 bases, with 17 bases left between them. The length of the CDR3 is 17 residues. Germline lookup yields CDR1 MNHEY and CDR2 SMNVEV (reference sequence). This clonotype was detected a few times. The starting material was PBMCs, mostly from graft donor cells, obtained 360 days after TCRalphabeta/CD19-depleted stem cell transplant. The source is a male patient between 5 and 17 years old who had a stem cell transplant for acute lymphoblastic leukemia, so the T cells may come from the graft donor. This chain uses TRBV27 with TRBJ2-7; a possible D gene is TRBD1 (7 bases). The CDR3 DNA is TGTGCCAGCAGTTTAGATAGGGGGGACAGACACTCCTACGAGCAGTACTTC. It codes for CASSLDRGDRHSYEQYF.